A single sample gave rise to the 11 T cell receptor beta chains below, sequenced in a study of blood T cell repertoires in COVID-19. Generated by immunoSEQ multiplex PCR, the TCRdb table keeps only in-frame clones and is missing some. This table has 250,000 to 300,000 clones, about 89% appearing once. Sample: PBMCs or T cells enriched from blood (not recorded which). The receptors derive from a human donor in a cohort exposed to, infected with or recovered from COVID-19 (not recorded which). The donor label of this sample is uncertain.

The gene calls are TRBV7-8 and TRBJ2-1; maybe TRBD2 (7 bases). Germline lookup yields CDR1 SGHVS and CDR2 FQNEAQ. V lost 3 bases to trimming and J lost 13 bases, with 13 bases between them. This CDR3 is built from 12 residues. CDR3 residues: CASSLVRGGQFF. The DNA of the CDR3 is TGTGCCAGCAGCTTGGTTAGGGGGGGCCAGTTCTTC.

A word on this clone: A much larger clone sits a single nucleotide away, making a read error possible. For the CDR3, the DNA is TGTGCCAGCAGCGTACAGGCGAACACCGGGGAGCTGTTTTTT. Its protein product is CASSVQANTGELFF. The rearrangement joins TRBV9 to TRBJ2-2, with D hard to call. This CDR3 spans 14 amino acids. Germline-derived CDR1 and CDR2 are SGDLS and YYNGEE. Trimming removed 1 base from V and 0 bases from J, with 4 bases in between.

Only a few counts were recorded for this clone. This chain joins TRBV19 and TRBJ1-2, with 11 bases aligning to TRBD1. The germline CDR1 and CDR2 sequences are LNHDA and SQIVND (reference sequence). The ends lost 6 bases at V and 4 bases at J; junction bases unmatched: 10. This CDR3 spans 16 amino acids. The CDR3 nucleotides are TGTGCCAGTAGCTACAAGGCGGGACAGGGGGTCTATGGCTACACCTTC. As protein: CASSYKAGQGVYGYTF.

The CDR3 nucleotides read TGTGCCAGCAGTTTAGGTAGCGGACAGGGAAGCTATACGCAGTATTTT. This encodes CASSLGSGQGSYTQYF. This chain joins TRBV27 and TRBJ2-3; 8 bases align to TRBD1. V dropped 2 bases and J dropped 7; count of bases not matched to a gene: 11. There are 16 residues in the CDR3. Germline-derived CDR1 and CDR2 are MNHEY and SMNVEV (reference sequence).

The J gene is TRBJ2-7, the V gene TRBV4-1, with D possibly matching TRBD2 (6 bases). Trimming cost V 0 bases and J 0 bases, with 15 bases left between them. Per the germline V gene, CDR1 is MGHRA and CDR2 is YSYEKL. This CDR3 region has 17 residues. In DNA, the CDR3 is TGCGCCAGCAGCCAAGATTTTGGGGGACTCAGCTCCTACGAGCAGTACTTC. Protein: CASSQDFGGLSSYEQYF.

The chain carries TRBV7-9 and TRBJ2-7; 9 bases match TRBD1. CDR3 length: 14 amino acids. Germline V CDR1 and CDR2: SEHNR, FQNEAQ (reference sequence). With V trimmed by 1 base and J by 6 bases, 4 bases remained unmatched. The CDR3 DNA reads as TGTGCCAGCAGCTTAGAGGGACAGGGAAGCGAGCAGTACTTC. Encoded protein: CASSLEGQGSEQYF.

The chain combines TRBV3-1 (or the pseudogene TRBV3-2) with TRBJ2-3, with 7 bases lining up with TRBD2. Germline V CDR1 and CDR2: LGHDT, YNNKEL (reference sequence). V gave up 1 base and J gave up 6 bases; unmatched junction bases: 4. This CDR3 spans 14 amino acids. The CDR3: CASSQGTRPDTQYF. CDR3 DNA sequence: TGTGCCAGCAGCCAAGGGACTAGGCCTGATACGCAGTATTTT.

The J gene is TRBJ2-5, the V gene TRBV2; D possibly corresponds to TRBD2 (6 bases). The CDR3 spans 13 residues. CDR1 and CDR2 (germline): SNHLY, FYNNEI. Trimming took off 8 bases at V and 2 bases at J, with 12 bases between the two ends. The CDR3 here is CASGRGSQETQYF. The CDR3 bases are TGTGCCAGCGGGCGGGGTTCGCAAGAGACCCAGTACTTC. The full variable domain, completed using reference TRBV2 and TRBJ2-5, is EPEVTQTPSHQVTQMGQEVILRCVPISNHLYFYWYRQILGQKVEFLVSFYNNEISEKSEIFDDQFSVERPDGSNFTLKIRSTKLEDSAMYFCASGRGSQETQYFGPGTRLLVL.

J is TRBJ1-1 and V is TRBV7-2; 9 bases fit TRBD1. The germline V gene has CDR1 SGHTA and CDR2 FQGNSA. There are 15 residues in the CDR3. Trimming cost V 4 bases and J 8 bases; bases outside gene matches: 11. CDR3 amino acids: CASSSRPGQGPEAFF. In DNA form, the CDR3 reads TGTGCCAGCAGCTCTCGCCCGGGACAGGGCCCAGAAGCTTTCTTT.

The chain recombines TRBV7-9 with TRBJ2-5; D unclear. Trimming pared 2 bases from V and 5 bases from J, leaving 9 bases between. This CDR3 contains 13 residues. Germline V gene lookup returns CDR1 SEHNR and CDR2 FQNEAQ (reference sequence). The CDR3 sequence is CASSLIPRETQYF. The CDR3 DNA is TGTGCCAGCAGCTTAATTCCGAGGGAGACCCAGTACTTC.

The J gene is TRBJ2-7, the V gene TRBV13; perhaps TRBD1 as D (6 bases). Trimming took off 5 bases at V and 0 bases at J, with 20 bases between the two ends. This CDR3 has 17 amino acids. In germline, CDR1 is PRHDT, CDR2 FYEKMQ (reference sequence). For the CDR3, the DNA is TGTGCCAGCAGCCGCCTCGTAGGCCAGGGGATCTCCTACGAGCAGTACTTC. This translates into CASSRLVGQGISYEQYF.